This entry concerns a single T cell receptor (beta chain). What this receptor recognizes is not known. No much larger clone is present one base from it, and per-base qualities are unavailable. Explained via the paper, the time point label denotes: baseline before first vaccination. Vaccinee samples were obtained from the UK trials COV001 and COV002, which included a single-blind randomized controlled phase 2/3 trial of AZD1222 (ChAdOx1 nCoV-19) in healthy adults. For TCRbeta chain sequencing, PBMC samples were collected from trial participants at day 0 and at day 28 after the second dose. The CDR3 regions of human TCRbeta chains were analyzed by immunosequencing. The paper's data handling went like this. Repertoire TCRs were matched against a reference library of SARS-CoV-2-specific TCRs generated with the MIRA antigen-specificity platform. Breadth was defined as the fraction of unique TCRs that were SARS-CoV-2-associated, and depth was defined as the fraction of total T cells that were SARS-CoV-2-associated. Using the MIRA data, each spike-specific TCR was mapped to the spike region that the TCR reacts to and placed in a CD4 or CD8 class. Log10-transformed breadth and depth values were compared by one-way ANOVA with Sidak's multiple comparisons tests. TCRdb's version of the immuneACCESS table is confined to in-frame rearrangements and falls short of the full clone set. An unresolved V gene accounts for under half of the shortfall where checked; the remainder is of unknown origin. The DNA gave D and trimming, while V, J and clone size come from that table. This sample is represented by 90,000 to 120,000 clones; about 91% of them were singletons. In total, the top ten clones hold approximately 19% of the sample.

This specimen belongs to a study of T cell responses to AZD1222 COVID-19 vaccine (dated by TCRdb to about 2021). Regarding the research as a whole: Because spike-specific TCR depth and breadth did not differ between the two schedules, AZD1222 recipients who got a second dose at roughly 4 weeks were pooled with those who got a second dose at roughly 12 weeks. A total of approximately 230 trial participants underwent TCR sequencing, of whom roughly 210 received two doses of AZD1222 and 26 received two doses of the MenACWY control vaccine. Trial participants were enrolled by age into 18-55, 56-69 and 70-plus year subgroups, with approximately 150, 30 and 60 TCR-sequenced participants respectively.

What the authors observed across the whole study: The whole spike protein was spanned by vaccine-associated CD4 TCRs, and dominant responses were seen in regions 160-218 and 743-854. Participants were mostly white British, with more females than males. The authors suggested clonal diversity may have been underestimated. After two AZD1222 doses, both the breadth and the depth of spike-specific TCRs were significantly higher than at day 0 and than in MenACWY recipients. Only five to seven AZD1222 recipients were SARS-CoV-2 seropositive at baseline, limiting conclusions about previously exposed vaccinees. Epitopes outside the regions mutated in the B.1.351 and B.1.1.7 variants were reportedly recognized by nearly half of the unique spike-specific TCRs. In the small 56-69-year group, the increase in depth fell short of significance, most likely because of low power. Because no samples from the day 14 peak response were available, repertoires could be characterized only after the peak T cell response.

V is clipped by 1 base and J by 5 bases, and the sequence between their germline boundaries is 5 bases long. Based on the germline V gene, the CDR1 and CDR2 sequences are SGHAT and FQNNGV. The CDR3 runs 12 residues from the cysteine to the phenylalanine. Left in the record is the CDR3 DNA by itself, 36 bases read in frame from the first base. Here the chain combines TRBV11-2 and TRBJ1-1; confidence is insufficient to name the D gene. Material: peripheral blood, obtained on day 0 of AZD1222 vaccination. This TCR came from an adult in good health. The CDR3: CASSLVVTEAFF. The sequenced DNA: TGTGCCAGCAGCTTAGTAGTTACTGAAGCTTTCTTT.